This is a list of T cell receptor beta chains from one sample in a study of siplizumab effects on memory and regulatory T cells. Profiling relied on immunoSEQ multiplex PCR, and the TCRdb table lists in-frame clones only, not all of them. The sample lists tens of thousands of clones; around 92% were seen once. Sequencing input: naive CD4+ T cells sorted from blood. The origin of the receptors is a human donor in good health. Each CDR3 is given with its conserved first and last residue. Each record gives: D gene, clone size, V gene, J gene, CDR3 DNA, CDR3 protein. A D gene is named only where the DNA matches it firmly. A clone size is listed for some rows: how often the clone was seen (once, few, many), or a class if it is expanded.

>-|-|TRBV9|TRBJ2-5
TGTGCCAGCAGCGGGGTTGTGGGGGCGCGGAGAGAGACCCAGTACTTC
CASSGVVGARRETQYF
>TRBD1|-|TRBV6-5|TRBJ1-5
TGTGCCAGCAGTTCACAGGGGATAAGGGATCAGCCCCAGCATTTT
CASSSQGIRDQPQHF
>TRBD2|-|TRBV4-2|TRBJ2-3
TGTGCCAGCAGCCGGGCACCTAATAGCGGGACTTGGGCAGATACGCAGTATTTT
CASSRAPNSGTWADTQYF
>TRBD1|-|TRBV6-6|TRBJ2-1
TGTGCCAGCAGTTACCCGGGACAGGGTTACAATGAGCAGTTCTTC
CASSYPGQGYNEQFF
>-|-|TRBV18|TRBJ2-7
TGTGCCAGCTCCCCCGTGAGGACTACCTACGAGCAGTACTTC
CASSPVRTTYEQYF
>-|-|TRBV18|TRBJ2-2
TGTGCCAGCTCACCAAACGAGGTTCCAGTCACCGGGGAGCTGTTTTTT
CASSPNEVPVTGELFF
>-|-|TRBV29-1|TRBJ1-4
TGCAGCGTTGAAGGTGGGCGTAATGAAAAACTGTTTTTT
CSVEGGRNEKLFF
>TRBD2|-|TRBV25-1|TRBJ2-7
TGTGCCAGCAGAGCCGGGGGGAGCTCCTACGAGCAGTACTTC
CASRAGGSSYEQYF
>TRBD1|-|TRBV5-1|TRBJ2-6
TGCGCCAGCAGCTTGAGTCCCCAGGGGGCCTCTGGGGCCAACGTCCTGACTTTC
CASSLSPQGASGANVLTF
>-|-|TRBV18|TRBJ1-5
TGTGCCAGCTCACCGTCAACAGGTAGCAATCAGCCCCAGCATTTT
CASSPSTGSNQPQHF
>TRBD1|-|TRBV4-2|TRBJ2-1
TGTGCCAGCAGCCCAGTCAGCCGGGACAGGGGAAATGAGCAGTTCTTC
CASSPVSRDRGNEQFF
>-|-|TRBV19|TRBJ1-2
TGTGCCAGTATCCGGCAGGCCTCTAACTATGGCTACACCTTC
CASIRQASNYGYTF
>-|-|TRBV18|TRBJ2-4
TGTGCCAGCTCACCGAGAGGGGATTCGGCCAAAAACATTCAGTACTTC
CASSPRGDSAKNIQYF
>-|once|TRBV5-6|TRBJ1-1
TGTGCCAGCAGCTTGTTGGCTGAAGCTTTCTTT
CASSLLAEAFF
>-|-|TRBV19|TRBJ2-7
TGTGCCAGTAGTATACCCGGGGTAAGCTCCTACGAGCAGTACTTC
CASSIPGVSSYEQYF
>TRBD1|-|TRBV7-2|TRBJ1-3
TGTGCCACCTCAAACAGGGGTGACTCTGGAAACACCATATATTTT
CATSNRGDSGNTIYF
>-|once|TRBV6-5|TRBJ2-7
TGTGCCAGCAGTTACGGGACGGATAATTCCTACGAGCAGTACTTC
CASSYGTDNSYEQYF
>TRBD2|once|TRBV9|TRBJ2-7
TGTGCCAGCAGCCCCCAGTGGGAGGGGCGCTACGAGCAGTACTTC
CASSPQWEGRYEQYF
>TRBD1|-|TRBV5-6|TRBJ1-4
TGTGCCAGCAGCTCGCCCCGGGACAGCGAAAATGAAAAACTGTTTTTT
CASSSPRDSENEKLFF
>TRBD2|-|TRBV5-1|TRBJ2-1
TGCGCCAGCAGCCCGACTAGCGGGTCATACAATGAGCAGTTCTTC
CASSPTSGSYNEQFF
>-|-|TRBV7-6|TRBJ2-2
TGTGCCAGCAGCCCTCTCAACACCGGGGAGCTGTTTTTT
CASSPLNTGELFF
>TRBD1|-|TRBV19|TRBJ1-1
TGTGCCAGTAGTAGAGACTCCCCTTCAGGGGGCAGCTGGAACACTGAAGCTTTCTTT
CASSRDSPSGGSWNTEAFF
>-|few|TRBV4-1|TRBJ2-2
TGCGCCAGCAGCCAAGGGTCATGGAACACCGGGGAGCTGTTTTTT
CASSQGSWNTGELFF
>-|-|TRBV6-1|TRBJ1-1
TGTGCCACGATGCGGGCCATCCGCCTAAGCGAAGCTTTCTTT
CATMRAIRLSEAFF
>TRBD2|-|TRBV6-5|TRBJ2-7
TGTGCCAGCAGGGGATTGAGCGGGAGGGGTTACGAGCAGTACTTC
CASRGLSGRGYEQYF
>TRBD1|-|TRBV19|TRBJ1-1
TGTGCCAGTAGCCTGGACAGGGGGAACACTGAAGCTTTCTTT
CASSLDRGNTEAFF
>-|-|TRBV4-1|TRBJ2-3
TGCGCCAGCAGCCATGTTTTCAGACAGAGAATTAGCACAGATACGCAGTATTTT
CASSHVFRQRISTDTQYF
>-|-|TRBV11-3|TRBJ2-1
TGTGCCAGCAGCTTAGGGGGAGAGTCCTACAATGAGCAGTTCTTC
CASSLGGESYNEQFF
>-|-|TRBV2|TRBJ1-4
TGTGCCAGCAGTGACACGTCGGTCCGTCAATCTAATGAAAAACTGTTTTTT
CASSDTSVRQSNEKLFF
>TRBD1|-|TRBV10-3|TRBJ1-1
TGTGCCATCAGTGGCGGTTCAGGGGGTTGGGGTGGTACTGAAGCTTTCTTT
CAISGGSGGWGGTEAFF
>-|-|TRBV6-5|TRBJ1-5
TGTGCCAGCAGACGACAGGCCGAGGGCAATCAGCCCCAGCATTTT
CASRRQAEGNQPQHF
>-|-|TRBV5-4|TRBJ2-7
TGTGCCAGCAGCTTCCCCGGGGACTCCGAGCAGTACTTC
CASSFPGDSEQYF
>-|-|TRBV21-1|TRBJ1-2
TGTGCCAGCAGCAAAGTGAAAGCAGGCAGAAACTATGGCTACACCTTC
CASSKVKAGRNYGYTF
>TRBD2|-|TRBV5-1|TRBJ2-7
TGCGCCAGCAGCTTGGGGACTAGTTATCGCGAGCAGTACTTC
CASSLGTSYREQYF
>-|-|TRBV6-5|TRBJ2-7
TGTGCCAGCAGTTACTATAAGGACACACCCACGTACTTC
CASSYYKDTPTYF
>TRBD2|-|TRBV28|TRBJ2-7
TGTGCCAGCAGTGAGGGACTAGCGGGGAGCTACGAGCAGTACTTC
CASSEGLAGSYEQYF
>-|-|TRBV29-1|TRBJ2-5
TGCAGCGTTGCAGAGGAGACCCAGTACTTC
CSVAEETQYF
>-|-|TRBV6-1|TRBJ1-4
TGTGCGACCCTTAACAGCGGTGGGGAAAAACTGTTTTTT
CATLNSGGEKLFF
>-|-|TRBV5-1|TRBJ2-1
TGCGCCAGCAGCCCGGACACAGGGAATGAGCAGTTCTTC
CASSPDTGNEQFF
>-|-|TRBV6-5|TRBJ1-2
TGTGCCAGCAGGGAGGTGAATAATGGCTACACCTTC
CASREVNNGYTF
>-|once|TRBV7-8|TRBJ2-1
TGTGCCAGCAGCCCTTACAGGGCCTATGAGCAGTTCTTC
CASSPYRAYEQFF
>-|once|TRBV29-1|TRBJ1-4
TGCAGCGTTAAATTAGGCGGTGAAAAACTGTTTTTT
CSVKLGGEKLFF
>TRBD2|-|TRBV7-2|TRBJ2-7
TGTGCCAGCAGCCCACGGACTAGCGGGAGATACGAGCAGTACTTC
CASSPRTSGRYEQYF
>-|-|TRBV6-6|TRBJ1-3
TGTGCCAGCAGTTCCCCCAGGGGCTCTGGAAACACCATATATTTT
CASSSPRGSGNTIYF
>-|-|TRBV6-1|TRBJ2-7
TGTGCCAGCAGCCAAACAGGGTTAGGCTCCTACGAGCAGTACTTC
CASSQTGLGSYEQYF
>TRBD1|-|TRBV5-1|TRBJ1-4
TGCGCCAGCAGCTTGCCAATGACAGGGGATGATGAAAAACTGTTTTTT
CASSLPMTGDDEKLFF
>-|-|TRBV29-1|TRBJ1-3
TGCAGCGTGGGGATCGGGGGAAACACCATATATTTT
CSVGIGGNTIYF
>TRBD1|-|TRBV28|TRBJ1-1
TGTGCCAGCAGTCCGGGACAGGGGGGAACTGAAGCTTTCTTT
CASSPGQGGTEAFF
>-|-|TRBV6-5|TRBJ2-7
TGTGCCAGCAGTGACATGGGGGATTCCTACGAGCAGTACTTC
CASSDMGDSYEQYF
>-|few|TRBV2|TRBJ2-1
TGTGCCAGCAGAGCTTATGAGCAGTTCTTC
CASRAYEQFF
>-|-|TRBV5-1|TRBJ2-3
TGCGCCAGCAGCTTGGAGAGGAGCACAGATACGCAGTATTTT
CASSLERSTDTQYF
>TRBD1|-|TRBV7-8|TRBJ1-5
TGTGCCAGCAGCTTAAAACAGGGGGAAAGCAATCAGCCCCAGCATTTT
CASSLKQGESNQPQHF
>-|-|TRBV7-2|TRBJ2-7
TGTGCCAGCAGCACCGGGGCCTACGAGCAGTACTTC
CASSTGAYEQYF